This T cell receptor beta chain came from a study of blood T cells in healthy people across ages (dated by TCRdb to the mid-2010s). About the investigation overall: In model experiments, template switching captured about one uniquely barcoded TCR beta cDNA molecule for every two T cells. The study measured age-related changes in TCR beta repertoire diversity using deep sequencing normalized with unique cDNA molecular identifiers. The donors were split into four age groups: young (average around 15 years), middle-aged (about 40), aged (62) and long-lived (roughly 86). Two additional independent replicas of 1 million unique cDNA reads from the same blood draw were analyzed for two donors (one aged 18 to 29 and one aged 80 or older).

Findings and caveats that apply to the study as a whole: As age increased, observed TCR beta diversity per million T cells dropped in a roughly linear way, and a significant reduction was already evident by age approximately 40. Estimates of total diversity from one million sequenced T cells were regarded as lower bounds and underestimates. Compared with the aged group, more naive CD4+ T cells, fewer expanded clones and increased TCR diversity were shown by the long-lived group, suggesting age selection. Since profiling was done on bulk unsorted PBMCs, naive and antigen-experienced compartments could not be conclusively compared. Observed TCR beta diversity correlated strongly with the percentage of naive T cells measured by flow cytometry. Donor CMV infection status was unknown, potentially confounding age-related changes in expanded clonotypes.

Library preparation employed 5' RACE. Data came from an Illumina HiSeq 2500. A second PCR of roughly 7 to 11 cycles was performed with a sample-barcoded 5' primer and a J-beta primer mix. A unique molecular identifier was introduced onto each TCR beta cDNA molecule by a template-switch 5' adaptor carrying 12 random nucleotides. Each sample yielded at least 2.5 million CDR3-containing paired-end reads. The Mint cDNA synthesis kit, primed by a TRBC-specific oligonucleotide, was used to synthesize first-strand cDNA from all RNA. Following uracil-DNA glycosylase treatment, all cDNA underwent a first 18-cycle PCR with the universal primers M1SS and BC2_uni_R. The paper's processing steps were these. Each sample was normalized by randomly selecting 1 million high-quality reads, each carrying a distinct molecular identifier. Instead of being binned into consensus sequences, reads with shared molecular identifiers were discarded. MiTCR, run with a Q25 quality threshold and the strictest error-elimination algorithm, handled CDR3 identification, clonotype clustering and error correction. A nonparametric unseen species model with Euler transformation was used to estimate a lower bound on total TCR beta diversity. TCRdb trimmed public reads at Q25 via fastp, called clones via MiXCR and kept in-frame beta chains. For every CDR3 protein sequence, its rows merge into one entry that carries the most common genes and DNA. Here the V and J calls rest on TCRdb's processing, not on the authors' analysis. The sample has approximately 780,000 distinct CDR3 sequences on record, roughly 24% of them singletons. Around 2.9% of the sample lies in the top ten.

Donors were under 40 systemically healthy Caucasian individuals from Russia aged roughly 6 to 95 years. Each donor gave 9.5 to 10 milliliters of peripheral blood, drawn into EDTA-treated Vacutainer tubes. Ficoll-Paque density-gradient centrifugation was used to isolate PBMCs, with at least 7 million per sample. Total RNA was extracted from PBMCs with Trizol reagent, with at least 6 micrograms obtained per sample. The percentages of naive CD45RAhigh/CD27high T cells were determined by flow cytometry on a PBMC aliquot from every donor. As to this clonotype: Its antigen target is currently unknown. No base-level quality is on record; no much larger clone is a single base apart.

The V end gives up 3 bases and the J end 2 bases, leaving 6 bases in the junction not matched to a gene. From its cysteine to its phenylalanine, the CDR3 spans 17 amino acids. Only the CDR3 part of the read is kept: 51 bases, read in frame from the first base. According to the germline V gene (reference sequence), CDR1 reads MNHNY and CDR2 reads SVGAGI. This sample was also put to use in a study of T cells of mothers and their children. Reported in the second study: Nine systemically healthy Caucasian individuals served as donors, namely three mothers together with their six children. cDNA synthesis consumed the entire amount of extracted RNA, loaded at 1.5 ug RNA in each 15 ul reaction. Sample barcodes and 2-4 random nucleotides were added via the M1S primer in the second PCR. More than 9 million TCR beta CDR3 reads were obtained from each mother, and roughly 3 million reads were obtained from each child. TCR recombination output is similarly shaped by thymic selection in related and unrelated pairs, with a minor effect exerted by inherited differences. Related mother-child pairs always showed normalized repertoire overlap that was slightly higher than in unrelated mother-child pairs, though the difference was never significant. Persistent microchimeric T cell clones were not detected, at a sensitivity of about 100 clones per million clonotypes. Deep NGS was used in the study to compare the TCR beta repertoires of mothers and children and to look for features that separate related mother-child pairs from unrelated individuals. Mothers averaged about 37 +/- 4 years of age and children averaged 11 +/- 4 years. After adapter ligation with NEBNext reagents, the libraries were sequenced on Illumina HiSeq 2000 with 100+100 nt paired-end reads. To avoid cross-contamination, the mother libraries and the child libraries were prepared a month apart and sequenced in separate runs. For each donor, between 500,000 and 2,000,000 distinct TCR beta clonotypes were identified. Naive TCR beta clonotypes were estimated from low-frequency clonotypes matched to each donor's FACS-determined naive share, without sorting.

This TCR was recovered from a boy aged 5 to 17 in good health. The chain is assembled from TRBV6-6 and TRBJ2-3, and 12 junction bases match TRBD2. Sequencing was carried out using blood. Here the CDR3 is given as CASSYLLAGGYTDTQYF. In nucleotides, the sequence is TGTGCCAGCAGTTATTTGCTAGCGGGGGGGTACACAGATACGCAGTATTTT.